Following are 19 T cell receptor beta chains from one sample sequenced in a study of neurological immune-mediated disorders. TCRdb analysed the 5' RACE reads with MiXCR anew, one entry per CDR3 protein. This table holds roughly 56,000 distinct CDR3 sequences, approximately 10% found once. The sample consisted of PBMCs. These receptor sequences come from a man aged 55 to 70 in good health.

This clonotype was seen at least ten times. J is TRBJ1-5 and V is TRBV6-1; no definite D call. Germline V gene data show CDR1 as MNHNS and CDR2 as SASEGT. The CDR3 is 17 residues long. Trimming left V 2 bases short and J 4 bases short, with 18 bases between. The chain's CDR3 is CASSESGKVRFNQPQHF. As DNA, the CDR3 is TGTGCCAGCAGTGAAAGCGGGAAGGTTCGGTTTAATCAGCCCCAGCATTTT.

This clonotype showed up just once. This chain uses TRBV7-2 with TRBJ1-2; 7 positions agree with TRBD1. CDR3 length: 14 amino acids. Germline V gives CDR1 SGHTA, CDR2 FQGNSA. J gave up 6 bases and V 4 bases, and 8 bases lay outside the gene matches. The CDR3 DNA is TGTGCCAGCAGCTCAAAGCAGGGGGTCGATGGCTACACCTTC. This translates into CASSSKQGVDGYTF.

This clonotype showed up many times. In DNA, the CDR3 is TGTGCCTATGGGGACAGGGCCCCCCCTGGGGCCAACGTCCTGACTTTC. Translated: CAYGDRAPPGANVLTF. V gene TRBV12-3 or TRBV12-4 combines with J gene TRBJ2-6; 9 bases align to TRBD1. V lost 11 bases and J lost 2; bases outside the gene matches: 10. The CDR3 contains 16 residues.

This clonotype occurred many times. This chain links TRBV7-2 with TRBJ1-5; no reliable D call. Per germline, CDR1 SGHTA and CDR2 FQGNSA. Trimming shortened V by 3 bases and J by 0 bases, and 21 bases separated the two germline ends. The CDR3 covers 19 residues. CDR3: CASSLSEPRGYFSNQPQHF. In DNA form, the CDR3 reads TGTGCCAGCAGCTTGTCTGAGCCCCGAGGGTATTTTAGCAATCAGCCCCAGCATTTT. The complete variable domain, with remaining parts taken from reference TRBV7-2 and TRBJ1-5, reads GAGVSQSPSNKVTEKGKDVELRCDPISGHTALYWYRQSLGQGLEFLIYFQGNSAPDKSGLPSDRFSAERTGGSVSTLTIQRTQQEDSAVYLCASSLSEPRGYFSNQPQHFGDGTRLSIL.

A single count supports this clonotype. V is TRBV7-3 and J is TRBJ2-3; D call uncertain. Germline CDR1 and CDR2: SGHTA and FQGTGA. The ends were cut back, 5 bases at V and 2 bases at J, with 8 bases in the middle. CDR3 length: 13 amino acids. The CDR3 loop reads CASSPKVTDTQYF. Here the CDR3 DNA reads TGTGCCAGCAGCCCGAAGGTCACAGATACGCAGTATTTT.

Ten or more counts support this clonotype. The chain couples TRBV5-1 to TRBJ2-5; 7 bases align to TRBD1. The germline CDR1 and CDR2 sequences are SGHRS and YFSETQ. This CDR3 has 15 amino acids. Trimming removed 9 bases from V and 2 bases from J; junction bases left unmatched: 13. CDR3 region: CATQRQGLLQETQYF. The CDR3 nucleotides are TGCGCCACGCAACGACAGGGCCTGCTACAAGAGACCCAGTACTTC.

This clonotype has ten or more counts. The rearrangement joins TRBV7-8 to TRBJ1-3, with 8 positions matching TRBD1. The CDR3 contains 16 residues. V lost 4 bases, J lost 9 bases, and 14 bases stayed unmatched. The germline V gene encodes CDR1 SGHVS and CDR2 FQNEAQ. The CDR3 is CASSSPGQALLLTIYF. The CDR3, as DNA: TGTGCCAGCAGCTCCCCGGGACAGGCTCTTCTACTCACCATATATTTT.

This clonotype has a count of ten or more. This rearrangement joins TRBV28 to TRBJ1-5; D remains ambiguous. Germline V gene data show CDR1 as MDHEN and CDR2 as SYDVKM. V was shortened by 6 bases and J by 1 base, with 13 bases between the two germline ends. The CDR3 consists of 15 residues. Here the CDR3 DNA reads TGTGCCAGCAGCGCCCTTTGGCGAAGCAATCAGCCCCAGCATTTT. Residues: CASSALWRSNQPQHF.

In regard to this clonotype: This could be a read error, since a much larger clone is one nucleotide away. This rearrangement joins TRBV10-2 to TRBJ2-1; D is possibly TRBD1 (5 bases). V dropped 3 bases and J dropped 8 bases, with 17 bases sitting between them. In germline, CDR1 is WSHSY, CDR2 SAAADI. The length of the CDR3 is 15 residues. CDR3 in DNA: TGCGCCAGCAGTGAAAAAGCTAGGACAATCGATGAGCAGTTCTTC. Its translation is CASSEKARTIDEQFF.

The chain couples TRBV6-1 to TRBJ2-1, with D perhaps matching TRBD1 (5 bases). V lost 1 base and J 2 bases, leaving 12 bases between the germline ends. CDR1 is MNHNS and CDR2 is SASEGT in the germline V gene. CDR3 length: 16 amino acids. In nucleotides, the CDR3 is TGTGCCAGCAGTGAAGAGGGTTGGACACCCTACAATGAGCAGTTCTTC. As protein: CASSEEGWTPYNEQFF.

Many counts were recorded for this clonotype. This chain connects TRBV15 to TRBJ1-5; D gene ambiguous. The germline CDR1 and CDR2 sequences are LNHNV and YYDKDF (reference sequence). Trimming removed 4 bases from V and 1 base from J, with 11 bases in between. The length of the CDR3 is 15 residues. CDR3 residues: CATSTTGRSNQPQHF. CDR3 coding DNA: TGTGCCACCAGCACGACCGGACGGAGCAATCAGCCCCAGCATTTT.

Notes on this clonotype: Relative to the germline gene, one junction end is altered; a read error may explain this. The genes are TRBV6-5 and TRBJ1-4, with 10 nucleotides matching TRBD1. The CDR3 extends over 15 amino acids. Germline CDR1 MNHEY, CDR2 SVGAGI. This chain's CDR3 is CASRYSTGGFEKLIF. In nucleotides, the CDR3 is TGTGCCAGCAGATACTCGACAGGGGGCTTTGAAAAACTGATTTTT.

In this sample, this clonotype turned up a few times. V usage is TRBV20-1 and J usage is TRBJ2-1, with 9 bases aligning to TRBD2. Germline CDR1 DFQATT, CDR2 SNEGSKA (reference sequence). After removal of 5 bases from V and 2 bases from J, the junction contained 4 bases not matched to a gene. The length of the CDR3 is 14 residues. DNA of the CDR3: TGCAGTGCTGATGAGCGGGGGGCCTACAATGAGCAGTTCTTC. Translation: CSADERGAYNEQFF.

Ten or more counts support this clonotype. The rearrangement links TRBV7-2 to TRBJ2-3; the D is unclear. The V gene lost 2 bases and the J gene lost 0 bases, with 15 bases spanning the gap. CDR3 length: 17 amino acids. CDR1 is SGHTA and CDR2 is FQGNSA in the germline V gene. The CDR3 nucleotides are TGTGCCAGCAGCTTAAGGTTAGGCAGTCCTAGCACAGATACGCAGTATTTT. This gives the protein CASSLRLGSPSTDTQYF.

This clonotype was seen repeatedly, ten times or more. V is TRBV7-8 and J is TRBJ2-7, with TRBD1 identical over 8 bases. The CDR3 is 15 amino acids. The germline CDR1 and CDR2 sequences are SGHVS and FQNEAQ. V trimming: 5 bases; J trimming: 0 bases; junction bases outside the gene matches: 6. The CDR3 DNA reads as TGTGCCAGCAGCATAAGACAGGGGACCTCCTACGAGCAGTACTTC. Protein product: CASSIRQGTSYEQYF.

This clonotype was detected many times. J is TRBJ1-2 and V is TRBV6-1; TRBD1 is a possible D gene (5 bases). Trimming removed 6 bases from V and 4 bases from J, with 15 bases in between. The CDR3 totals 14 residues. Germline CDR1 reads MNHNS; CDR2 reads SASEGT. The CDR3 DNA is TGTGCCAGCAGCCTCTTACCCGGGGGCTATGGCTACACCTTC. It is translated as CASSLLPGGYGYTF.

The sample holds many counts of this clonotype. This sequence joins TRBV7-6 and TRBJ2-5; D is unclear. Trimming pared 6 bases from V and 2 bases from J, leaving 7 bases between. Germline V gene lookup returns CDR1 SGHVS and CDR2 FNYEAQ. This CDR3 is built from 12 residues. In nucleotides, the CDR3 is TGTGCCAGCAGGGGCAGTCAAGAGACCCAGTACTTC. Translating it yields CASRGSQETQYF.

The chain joins TRBV7-9 to TRBJ2-2, with D perhaps matching TRBD1 or TRBD2 (5 bases each). Deletions cut 5 bases from V and 8 bases from J, with 15 bases between. The CDR3 spans 14 residues. Germline V lookup: CDR1 SEHNR, CDR2 FQNEAQ (reference sequence). This CDR3 reads CASSDGTFSGELFF. In nucleotides, the CDR3 is TGTGCCAGCAGCGACGGGACCTTCTCAGGGGAGCTGTTTTTT.

This clonotype was recorded many times. The gene calls are TRBV20-1 and TRBJ1-1, with unresolved D. This CDR3 has 15 amino acids. The V gene's germline CDR1 is DFQATT and CDR2 SNEGSKA (reference sequence). The germline V and J ends were trimmed by 3 bases and 1 base, with 15 bases remaining between them. The CDR3 DNA reads as TGCAGTGCTAGGAGTAGCGGAGCAGCGAACACTGAAGCTTTCTTT. Protein product: CSARSSGAANTEAFF.